These 20 T cell receptor beta chains share one sample of origin, sequenced in a study of cytomegalovirus exposure and HLA in healthy donors. PCR amplification relied on 60 Vbeta primers (plus 13 Jbeta primers). Some clones are missing from TCRdb's copy, which holds only in-frame ones; the method was immunoSEQ multiplex PCR. The data hold tens of thousands of clones, with 78% observed a single time. The source material was PBMCs. The receptor source for this set is a male donor in good health and CMV-seropositive.

The chain has TRBV5-1 and TRBJ2-1, with TRBD2 matching 9 bases. The ends lost 7 bases at V and 4 bases at J; junction bases unmatched: 9. Germline assignment: CDR1 SGHRS and CDR2 YFSETQ. The CDR3 length is 15 residues. CDR3 loop: CASGDAGGVYNEQFF. The CDR3 bases are TGCGCCAGCGGTGATGCGGGAGGGGTTTACAATGAGCAGTTCTTC.

There are a few counts of this clone. This chain links TRBV6-5 with TRBJ1-1; 7 bases agree with TRBD1. Germline CDR1 is MNHEY and CDR2 is SVGAGI. The CDR3 contains 15 residues. V lost 2 bases and J lost 4; bases outside the gene matches: 7. In DNA form, the CDR3 reads TGTGCCAGCAGTTACACAGGGGTTTGGGGCACTGAAGCTTTCTTT. It specifies CASSYTGVWGTEAFF.

J is TRBJ1-2 and V is TRBV19; 8 bases match TRBD1. The CDR3 runs to 15 residues. Germline-derived CDR1 and CDR2 are LNHDA and SQIVND (reference sequence). V shed 5 bases and J 4 bases; nucleotides not matched to a gene: 9. In DNA, the CDR3 is TGTGCCAGTAGTGCGGGGGACAGGAAGACCTATGGCTACACCTTC. Encoded protein: CASSAGDRKTYGYTF.

The V gene is TRBV7-9, the J gene TRBJ2-1; D is uncertain. CDR3 length equals 13 residues. Per the germline V gene, CDR1 is SEHNR and CDR2 is FQNEAQ (reference sequence). The germline V and J ends were trimmed by 5 bases and 8 bases, with 13 bases remaining between them. CDR3 sequence (DNA): TGTGCCAGCAGCCAGAGGAACTCCGATGAGCAGTTCTTC. Translated, it gives CASSQRNSDEQFF.

This clone is categorized as medium-sized. This chain uses TRBV4-3 with TRBJ2-7, with 9 bases matching TRBD1. Trimming took 1 base from V and 6 from J; bases not matched to a gene: 10. The CDR3 is 16 residues long. The germline CDR1 and CDR2 sequences are LGHNA and YSLEER. CDR3 bases: TGCGCCAGCAGCCAAGCCTCCGGGACAGGGTTCGCCGAGCAGTACTTC. Protein product: CASSQASGTGFAEQYF.

CDR3 amino acids: CASSLGGHGTGELFF. For the CDR3, the DNA is TGTGCCAGCAGCTTAGGGGGGCATGGCACCGGGGAGCTGTTTTTT. The chain combines TRBV7-9 with TRBJ2-2; possible D gene TRBD1, 6 bases. The germline V and J ends were trimmed by 1 base and 4 bases, with 10 bases remaining between them. Germline V lookup: CDR1 SEHNR, CDR2 FQNEAQ (reference sequence). The CDR3 is 15 residues long.

The gene calls are TRBV30 and TRBJ1-4, with unresolved D. The germline V gene has CDR1 GTSNPN and CDR2 SVGIG (reference sequence). The CDR3 is 14 residues long. V lost 2 bases to trimming and J lost 8 bases, with 15 bases between them. The CDR3 is CAWSSDITREKLFF. In DNA form, the CDR3 reads TGTGCCTGGAGTTCGGATATTACTAGAGAAAAACTGTTTTTT.

The rearrangement uses TRBV6-1 and TRBJ1-5; 7 positions agree with TRBD1. This CDR3 contains 15 residues. Losses at the gene ends were 6 bases for V and 6 bases for J; bases not matched to a gene: 11. From germline, CDR1 is MNHNS and CDR2 SASEGT. DNA of the CDR3: TGTGCCAGCAGCCTGGACGGGACAGTTGGTCAGCCCCAGCATTTT. It is translated as CASSLDGTVGQPQHF.

Comments on this clone: Different DNA sequences within this sample yield the same CDR3. CDR3 nucleotide sequence: TGCGCCAGCAGCAGGGAGAGCTCCTACAATGAGCAGTTCTTC. Translating gives CASSRESSYNEQFF. V is TRBV5-1 and J is TRBJ2-1; perhaps TRBD2 as D (5 bases). The V and J ends lost 4 bases and 0 bases respectively, with 8 bases between them. The V gene's germline CDR1 is SGHRS and CDR2 YFSETQ. The CDR3 sequence is 14 residues long. Using reference TRBV5-1 and TRBJ2-1 for the parts outside the CDR3, the full variable domain is KAGVTQTPRYLIKTRGQQVTLSCSPISGHRSVSWYQQTPGQGLQFLFEYFSETQRNKGNFPGRFSGRQFSNSRSEMNVSTLELGDSALYLCASSRESSYNEQFFGPGTRLTVL.

The V and J genes are TRBV2 and TRBJ2-7; possibly TRBD2 for D (6 bases). CDR3 length: 13 amino acids. Germline lookup yields CDR1 SNHLY and CDR2 FYNNEI. V was cut by 3 bases and J by 6 bases, with 12 bases left in between. The DNA of the CDR3 is TGTGCCAGCAGTGAGGAGGGGTCGGGCGAGCAGTACTTC. Amino acid sequence: CASSEEGSGEQYF.

This clone came up a few times. This rearrangement joins TRBV6-5 to TRBJ1-1; 7 bases agree with TRBD1. V was pared by 6 bases and J by 0 bases, with 1 base of the junction left unmatched. Germline CDR1 is MNHEY and CDR2 is SVGAGI. The CDR3 totals 13 residues. CDR3 nucleotides: TGTGCCAGCAGGACAGGGTTGAACACTGAAGCTTTCTTT. Protein product: CASRTGLNTEAFF.

The chain has TRBV5-1 and TRBJ2-7, with 9 positions matching TRBD2. V shed 5 bases, J shed 5 bases, and the junction held 11 bases outside the gene matches. This CDR3 contains 15 residues. From germline, CDR1 is SGHRS and CDR2 YFSETQ. The CDR3 sequence: CASSLAGTLFDEQYF. The DNA of the CDR3 is TGCGCCAGCAGTCTAGCGGGGACACTTTTCGACGAGCAGTACTTC.

The chain uses TRBV5-8 and TRBJ2-5, with D possibly TRBD2 on 6 matching bases. The V gene's germline CDR1 is SGHTS and CDR2 YDEGEE. Trimming took 2 bases from V and 5 from J, leaving 16 bases between them. The CDR3 covers 15 residues. The CDR3 region has the DNA TGTGCCAGCAGCTTTGGAACGGGAGTCCGGGAGACCCAGTACTTC. Amino acids: CASSFGTGVRETQYF. Complete variable domain (other parts from reference TRBV5-8 and TRBJ2-5): EAGVTQSPTHLIKTRGQQATLRCSPISGHTSVYWYQQALGLGLQFLLWYDEGEERNRGNFPPRFSGRQFPNYSSELNVNALELEDSALYLCASSFGTGVRETQYFGPGTRLLVL.

The rearrangement joins TRBV15 to TRBJ2-1; 13 bases are shared with TRBD2. The CDR3 spans 19 residues. Unmatched junction bases numbered 14, after V lost 0 bases and J lost 9 bases. CDR1 is LNHNV, CDR2 YYDKDF, per germline (reference sequence). The CDR3 spells CATSRDATSGRFAGGEQFF. The CDR3 coding sequence is TGTGCCACCAGCAGAGACGCGACTAGCGGGAGGTTTGCCGGTGGTGAGCAGTTCTTC.

The chain has TRBV7-9 and TRBJ1-4, with 10 bases lining up with TRBD1. CDR3 length: 16 residues. The V gene end was trimmed by 4 bases and the J gene end by 8 bases; junction bases not matched to a gene: 10. The germline CDR1 and CDR2 sequences are SEHNR and FQNEAQ (reference sequence). Here the CDR3 reads CASSSGQGGMVEKLFF. The CDR3 bases are TGTGCCAGCAGCTCCGGACAGGGGGGGATGGTCGAAAAACTGTTTTTT.

The CDR3 DNA follows: TGTGCCAGCAGCCGTCAGGGGGATGAGCAGTTCTTC. The encoded protein is CASSRQGDEQFF. The chain carries TRBV16 and TRBJ2-1; TRBD1 aligns across 7 bases. V lost 4 bases, J lost 8 bases, and 2 bases stayed unmatched. There are 12 residues in the CDR3. CDR1 and CDR2 (germline): KGHSY, FQNENV. Variable domain in full (rest from reference TRBV16 and TRBJ2-1): GEEVAQTPKHLVRGEGQKAKLYCAPIKGHSYVFWYQQVLKNEFKFLISFQNENVFDETGMPKERFSAKCLPNSPCSLEIQATKLEDSAVYFCASSRQGDEQFFGPGTRLTVL.

The V gene is TRBV19, the J gene TRBJ2-7; perhaps TRBD2 as D (6 bases). The CDR3 length is 15 residues. Trimming took 2 bases from V and 2 from J, leaving 13 bases between them. CDR1 and CDR2 from the germline V gene are LNHDA and SQIVND (reference sequence). Written as DNA, the CDR3 is TGTGCCAGTAGTATACAGGGAGGTGGCCCCTACGAGCAGTACTTC. It encodes CASSIQGGGPYEQYF.

The sample holds a few counts of this clone. The rearrangement joins TRBV6-1 to TRBJ2-2; D perhaps matches TRBD2 (6 bases). This CDR3 contains 15 residues. From germline, CDR1 is MNHNS and CDR2 SASEGT. Between the trimmed V and J ends, which lost 2 bases and 6 bases, there was a span of 13 bases. Written as DNA, the CDR3 is TGTGCCAGCAGTGAACGTCCGGGAGAGGCCGGGGAGCTGTTTTTT. Translated, it gives CASSERPGEAGELFF.

The chain is built from TRBV7-9 and TRBJ1-4, with TRBD1 matching over 7 bases. Per germline, CDR1 SEHNR and CDR2 FQNEAQ (reference sequence). Trimming removed 3 bases from V and 10 bases from J; junction bases left unmatched: 11. CDR3 size: 15 residues. The CDR3 DNA is TGTGCCAGCAGCTTGGAGGACAGGTCGTCTGTAAAACTGTTTTTT. This codes for CASSLEDRSSVKLFF.

This clone was recorded a few times. The V gene is TRBV5-6, the J gene TRBJ2-7; D gene unclear. Between the trimmed V and J ends, which lost 4 bases and 3 bases, there was a span of 8 bases. Germline CDR1 reads SGHDT; CDR2 reads YYEEEE. This CDR3 is built from 12 residues. For the CDR3, the DNA is TGTGCCAGCAGCGGTGACAACTACGAGCAGTACTTC. Translation gives CASSGDNYEQYF.